These 11 T cell receptor beta chains came from one sample sequenced in a study of control samples from healthy donors and cancer patients. Some clones are missing from TCRdb's copy, which holds only in-frame ones; the method was immunoSEQ multiplex PCR. The profile shows 160,000 or so clones, around 95% of them singletons. Sequences were obtained from blood. The source is a middle-aged woman in good health.

This chain uses TRBV30 with TRBJ1-2; 7 nucleotides match TRBD1. The CDR3 length is 16 residues. V shed 3 bases, J shed 3 bases, and the junction held 13 bases outside the gene matches. Per germline, CDR1 GTSNPN and CDR2 SVGIG (reference sequence). In DNA, the CDR3 is TGTGCCTGGAGCCTTGGAGGGGGCGTCGGATACTATGGCTACACCTTC. Protein product: CAWSLGGGVGYYGYTF.

The chain employs TRBV29-1 and TRBJ2-5; D is uncertain. V lost 7 bases and J 1 base, leaving 10 bases between the germline ends. Germline CDR1 SQVTM, CDR2 ANQGSEA. The CDR3 contains 12 residues. The chain's CDR3 is CSASWSQETQYF. The DNA of the CDR3 is TGCAGCGCCTCTTGGAGCCAAGAGACCCAGTACTTC.

The genes are TRBV19 and TRBJ1-5; 10 bases match TRBD1. CDR3 length: 13 amino acids. The V gene end was trimmed by 7 bases and the J gene end by 6 bases; junction bases not matched to a gene: 3. The germline CDR1 and CDR2 sequences are LNHDA and SQIVND (reference sequence). DNA for the CDR3: TGTGCCAGTACCGGGGACAGGGGTCAGCCCCAGCATTTT. This translates into CASTGDRGQPQHF. Full variable domain (outside the CDR3, taken from reference TRBV19 and TRBJ1-5): DGGITQSPKYLFRKEGQNVTLSCEQNLNHDAMYWYRQDPGQGLRLIYYSQIVNDFQKGDIAEGYSVSREKKESFPLTVTSAQKNPTAFYLCASTGDRGQPQHFGDGTRLSIL.

The chain employs TRBV27 and TRBJ1-2, with TRBD1 as a possible D gene (6 bases). Germline V CDR1 and CDR2: MNHEY, SMNVEV (reference sequence). The V and J ends lost 2 bases and 7 bases respectively, with 14 bases between them. The CDR3 consists of 14 residues. The CDR3 reads CASSLNRVNSGYTF. In DNA, the CDR3 is TGTGCCAGCAGTTTAAACAGGGTAAATTCTGGCTACACCTTC.

This clone has just one count. V and J are TRBV4-3 and TRBJ1-2, with unresolved D. Per the germline V gene, CDR1 is LGHNA and CDR2 is YSLEER. V gave up 4 bases and J gave up 4 bases, with 13 bases separating them. The CDR3 runs to 14 residues. The CDR3 here is CASSRERVGYGYTF. The DNA of the CDR3 is TGCGCCAGCAGCCGGGAACGGGTCGGCTATGGCTACACCTTC.

The chain uses TRBV2 and TRBJ2-7; D tentatively fits TRBD1 or TRBD2 (5 bases each). V was trimmed by 5 bases and J by 6 bases, leaving 14 bases between them. The germline V gene encodes CDR1 SNHLY and CDR2 FYNNEI. CDR3 length: 13 residues. The CDR3 DNA reads as TGTGCCAGCAGTCGACTAAACGGGGCCGAGCAGTACTTC. Protein sequence: CASSRLNGAEQYF.

The gene calls are TRBV4-3 and TRBJ2-7, with D unresolved. Looked up from germline, CDR1 is LGHNA and CDR2 is YSLEER. This CDR3 is built from 14 residues. The V and J ends lost 2 bases and 4 bases respectively, with 12 bases between them. The CDR3 loop is CASSQKVDGYEQYF. CDR3 nucleotide sequence: TGCGCCAGCAGCCAAAAAGTGGACGGGTACGAGCAGTACTTC.

The V and J genes are TRBV30 and TRBJ1-5; D may be TRBD1 (6 bases). Deletions cut 3 bases from V and 2 bases from J, with 11 bases between. There are 14 residues in the CDR3. Germline V gene sequence: CDR1 GTSNPN, CDR2 SVGIG (reference sequence). The CDR3 region is CAWRGGLGNQPQHF. The DNA for the CDR3 is TGTGCCTGGAGAGGGGGTCTGGGCAATCAGCCCCAGCATTTT.

The chain carries TRBV5-1 and TRBJ2-1; TRBD2 agrees at 10 bases. After removal of 2 bases from V and 4 bases from J, the junction contained 9 bases not matched to a gene. CDR3 length: 17 residues. Germline V gene sequence: CDR1 SGHRS, CDR2 YFSETQ. CDR3 DNA: TGCGCCAGCAGCTTTGGGAGTGGACTAGCGGAGTACAATGAGCAGTTCTTC. Protein: CASSFGSGLAEYNEQFF.

J is TRBJ1-6 and V is TRBV6-5; no clear D gene. CDR1 is MNHEY, CDR2 SVGAGI, per germline. Trimming took off 2 bases at V and 4 bases at J, with 12 bases between the two ends. The CDR3 covers 16 residues. The CDR3 protein is CASSYGVSTYNSPLHF. CDR3 in DNA: TGTGCCAGCAGTTACGGGGTATCTACTTATAATTCACCCCTCCACTTT.

This chain joins TRBV5-1 and TRBJ1-1, with D maybe TRBD1 (5 bases). V was clipped by 4 bases and J by 4 bases, with 14 bases between them. Germline V CDR1 and CDR2: SGHRS, YFSETQ. The CDR3 sequence is 14 residues long. This CDR3 is CASSPPRGSTEAFF. The CDR3 nucleotides read TGCGCCAGCAGCCCCCCTCGGGGCAGCACTGAAGCTTTCTTT.